Described below is a single T cell receptor (beta chain) sequence and its context. In the source study's methods: Using reference gene primer amplification, nucleated cell counts were estimated. The protocol was immunoSEQ multiplex PCR, while the TCRdb copy is restricted to in-frame clones and leaves out a portion. V, J and clone size derive from that table, while D and trimming were established from the DNA sequence. Among a few hundred thousand clones listed, roughly 91% were seen once. This specimen belongs to a study of blood T cell repertoires in COVID-19. Study-level information: The cDNA or gDNA used as material had been derived from T cells, B-cell-depleted T cells, or PBMCs.

The CDR3 is 14 amino acids. Germline-derived CDR1 and CDR2 are SGDLS and YYNGEE. Trimming left V 5 bases short and J 0 bases short, with 8 bases between. J is TRBJ2-2 and V is TRBV9; tentatively, D is TRBD1 (6 bases). The sequence derives from a man aged 30 to 39 with acute or convalescent COVID-19. Sequencing used peripheral blood. Here the CDR3 reads CASRQGSNTGELFF. The CDR3 DNA reads TGTGCCAGCAGGCAGGGGTCGAACACCGGGGAGCTGTTTTTT.